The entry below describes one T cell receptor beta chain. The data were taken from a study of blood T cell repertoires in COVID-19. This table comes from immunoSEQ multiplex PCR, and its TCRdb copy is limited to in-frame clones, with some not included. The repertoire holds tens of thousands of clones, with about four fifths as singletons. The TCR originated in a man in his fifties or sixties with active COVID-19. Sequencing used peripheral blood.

CDR3 amino acids: CSVDDYRAGYTF. CDR3 in DNA: TGCAGCGTTGACGACTACAGGGCTGGCTACACCTTC. The chain combines TRBV29-1 with TRBJ1-2; D is perhaps TRBD1 (6 bases). CDR1 SQVTM and CDR2 ANQGSEA come from the germline V gene. The V end lost 3 bases, the J end lost 7 bases, and 12 bases lay between the germline ends. The CDR3 covers 12 residues.